The text below deals with one T cell receptor beta chain. The antigen is undetermined. UMI-labeled 5' RACE yielded the TRB cDNA libraries. TCRdb reprocessed the 5' RACE reads, with one entry per CDR3 protein and no DNA. This sample's clone table lists over 35,000 distinct CDR3 sequences. Germline V gene sequence: CDR1 SQVTM, CDR2 ANQGSEA. The length of the CDR3 is 14 residues. This entry comes from a study of CXCR3-negative and CXCR3-positive naive CD8 T cells. Overall study findings and caveats: Naive cells used TRBV-TRBJ genes in much the same way whether CXCR3-negative or CXCR3-positive; memory cells did not.

The receptor was derived from a human donor in good health. Some clones in this sample may be carry-over from other donors' samples. The chain has TRBV29-1 and TRBJ2-1; TCRdb lists TRBD1, though no DNA is available to test this call. The sequenced material came from memory CD8+ T cells from blood. The CDR3 spells CSAQRTGIYNEQFF.